This is a list of T cell receptor beta chains from one sample in a study of T cell repertoires in cytomegalovirus infection. TCRdb itself ran the reads through MiXCR, one entry per CDR3 protein. The data contain about 340,000 distinct CDR3 sequences, about 29% of them singletons. Antigens for these TCRs are unknown. The sample consisted of cultured PBMCs, taken from culture after CMV antigen stimulation. Receptor source: a human donor in good health (CMV status not recorded). Some clones in this sample may be carry-over from other donors' samples. Each CDR3 is given with its conserved first and last residue. D genes are given only for firm matches. Some rows have no size entry. The others give once, few or many, or a class for an expanded clone.

D gene: TRBD1
J gene: TRBJ2-6
V gene: TRBV20-1
CDR3 length: 14
clone size: NA
CDR3 protein: CSVSGGSGANVLTF
CDR3 DNA: TGCAGTGTCTCAGGGGGCTCTGGGGCCAACGTCCTGACTTTC

D gene: NA
J gene: TRBJ2-7
V gene: TRBV7-3
CDR3 length: 12
clone size: NA
CDR3 protein: CASTLDPYEQYF
CDR3 DNA: TGTGCCAGCACCCTCGACCCCTACGAGCAGTACTTC

D gene: TRBD1
J gene: TRBJ1-4
V gene: TRBV10-3
CDR3 length: 17
clone size: few
CDR3 protein: CAISDPAGGQGGEKLFF
CDR3 DNA: TGTGCCATCAGTGACCCGGCGGGGGGACAGGGCGGTGAAAAACTGTTTTTT

D gene: NA
J gene: TRBJ1-1
V gene: TRBV20-1
CDR3 length: 16
clone size: NA
CDR3 protein: CSARQTQRVGNTEAFF
CDR3 DNA: TGCAGTGCTAGACAAACCCAGCGGGTTGGAAACACTGAAGCTTTCTTT

D gene: TRBD1
J gene: TRBJ2-3
V gene: TRBV7-6
CDR3 length: 16
clone size: few
CDR3 protein: CASSFRGQGGADTQYF
CDR3 DNA: TGTGCCAGCAGCTTTCGAGGACAGGGTGGGGCAGATACGCAGTATTTT

D gene: TRBD2
J gene: TRBJ2-4
V gene: TRBV6-1
CDR3 length: 15
clone size: NA
CDR3 protein: CASSPGLAGEDIQYF
CDR3 DNA: TGTGCCAGCAGCCCGGGACTAGCGGGAGAGGACATTCAGTACTTC

D gene: NA
J gene: TRBJ2-6
V gene: TRBV5-1
CDR3 length: 15
clone size: few
CDR3 protein: CASSFNRAGANVLTF
CDR3 DNA: TGCGCCAGCAGCTTTAACAGGGCTGGGGCCAACGTCCTGACTTTC

D gene: NA
J gene: TRBJ2-1
V gene: TRBV7-7
CDR3 length: 14
clone size: NA
CDR3 protein: CASSFLGQVNEQFF
CDR3 DNA: TGTGCTAGCAGCTTCCTGGGGCAGGTCAATGAGCAGTTCTTC

D gene: TRBD1
J gene: TRBJ1-5
V gene: TRBV7-8
CDR3 length: 13
clone size: many
CDR3 protein: CASKDRGNQPQHF
CDR3 DNA: TGTGCCAGCAAAGACAGGGGGAATCAGCCCCAGCATTTT

D gene: NA
J gene: TRBJ2-1
V gene: TRBV5-1
CDR3 length: 14
clone size: NA
CDR3 protein: CASSLDGAIMEQFF
CDR3 DNA: TGCGCCAGCAGCTTGGATGGGGCAATTATGGAGCAGTTCTTC

D gene: NA
J gene: TRBJ1-2
V gene: TRBV2
CDR3 length: 14
clone size: few
CDR3 protein: CASSFMTGKYGYTF
CDR3 DNA: TGTGCCAGCAGTTTTATGACAGGAAAGTATGGCTACACCTTC

D gene: NA
J gene: TRBJ1-6
V gene: TRBV7-6
CDR3 length: 14
clone size: many
CDR3 protein: CASSLWEDNSPLHF
CDR3 DNA: TGTGCCAGCAGCTTGTGGGAAGATAATTCACCCCTCCACTTT

D gene: NA
J gene: TRBJ2-3
V gene: TRBV6-6
CDR3 length: 15
clone size: few
CDR3 protein: CASSYSEGLTDTQYF
CDR3 DNA: TGTGCCAGCAGTTACTCGGAGGGGCTCACAGATACGCAGTATTTT

D gene: TRBD1
J gene: TRBJ1-5
V gene: TRBV10-3
CDR3 length: 14
clone size: NA
CDR3 protein: CAISDRGGNQPQHF
CDR3 DNA: TGTGCCATTTCGGACAGGGGCGGCAATCAGCCCCAGCATTTT

D gene: TRBD1
J gene: TRBJ1-1
V gene: TRBV6-1
CDR3 length: 16
clone size: NA
CDR3 protein: CASSSNLQGAGTEAFF
CDR3 DNA: TGTGCCAGCAGCTCCAATTTACAGGGGGCTGGGACTGAAGCTTTCTTT

D gene: TRBD2
J gene: TRBJ2-3
V gene: TRBV20-1
CDR3 length: 17
clone size: NA
CDR3 protein: CSARDRGAGYRTDTQYF
CDR3 DNA: TGCAGTGCTAGAGATCGGGGAGCGGGGTACCGCACAGATACGCAGTATTTT

D gene: TRBD2
J gene: TRBJ2-1
V gene: TRBV19
CDR3 length: 17
clone size: NA
CDR3 protein: CASSVSSSGATNNEQFF
CDR3 DNA: TGTGCCAGTAGTGTCTCTTCTAGCGGGGCAACCAACAATGAGCAGTTCTTC

D gene: NA
J gene: TRBJ1-1
V gene: TRBV6-2/TRBV6-3
CDR3 length: 14
clone size: many
CDR3 protein: CASSYSGLGNEAFF
CDR3 DNA: TGTGCCAGCAGTTACTCGGGACTGGGGAATGAAGCTTTCTTT

D gene: NA
J gene: TRBJ1-4
V gene: TRBV7-2
CDR3 length: 16
clone size: few
CDR3 protein: CASSLGPGRHNEKLFF
CDR3 DNA: TGTGCCAGCAGCTTAGGCCCGGGACGCCATAATGAAAAACTGTTTTTT

D gene: TRBD2
J gene: TRBJ2-7
V gene: TRBV7-6
CDR3 length: 16
clone size: few
CDR3 protein: CASSTWTSGRAYEQYF
CDR3 DNA: TGTGCCAGCAGTACCTGGACTAGCGGGAGGGCTTACGAGCAGTACTTC

D gene: NA
J gene: TRBJ2-7
V gene: TRBV27
CDR3 length: 13
clone size: many
CDR3 protein: CASSVRGPYEQYF
CDR3 DNA: TGTGCCAGTTCCGTCCGGGGGCCCTACGAGCAGTACTTC

D gene: TRBD2
J gene: TRBJ2-7
V gene: TRBV6-1
CDR3 length: 17
clone size: few
CDR3 protein: CASSESRSGAISYEQYF
CDR3 DNA: TGTGCCAGCAGTGAAAGTAGGAGCGGGGCTATCTCCTACGAGCAGTACTTC

D gene: NA
J gene: TRBJ2-2
V gene: TRBV11-3
CDR3 length: 12
clone size: few
CDR3 protein: CASSLESGELFF
CDR3 DNA: TGTGCCAGCAGCTTAGAGAGCGGGGAGCTGTTTTTT

D gene: NA
J gene: TRBJ2-3
V gene: TRBV11-2
CDR3 length: 14
clone size: NA
CDR3 protein: CASSFLSNTDTQYF
CDR3 DNA: TGTGCCAGCAGCTTCCTGTCCAACACAGATACGCAGTATTTT

D gene: TRBD1
J gene: TRBJ2-5
V gene: TRBV4-1
CDR3 length: 15
clone size: few
CDR3 protein: CASSQGSGQPETQYF
CDR3 DNA: TGCGCCAGCAGCCAGGGCTCGGGACAGCCAGAGACCCAGTACTTC

D gene: TRBD1
J gene: TRBJ1-1
V gene: TRBV7-2
CDR3 length: 13
clone size: NA
CDR3 protein: CASSRRQGKEAFF
CDR3 DNA: TGTGCCAGCAGCCGGAGACAGGGAAAAGAAGCTTTCTTT

D gene: NA
J gene: TRBJ1-5
V gene: TRBV20-1
CDR3 length: 15
clone size: once
CDR3 protein: CSARESGVRVQPQHF
CDR3 DNA: TGCAGTGCTAGAGAATCCGGGGTTAGGGTACAGCCCCAGCATTTT

D gene: TRBD2
J gene: TRBJ2-5
V gene: TRBV12-3/TRBV12-4
CDR3 length: 15
clone size: few
CDR3 protein: CASFGSGGAEETQYF
CDR3 DNA: TGTGCCAGCTTCGGTAGCGGGGGGGCGGAAGAGACCCAGTACTTC

D gene: NA
J gene: TRBJ1-1
V gene: TRBV20-1
CDR3 length: 15
clone size: few
CDR3 protein: CSARVTRTWNTEAFF
CDR3 DNA: TGCAGTGCTAGAGTTACCAGGACGTGGAACACTGAAGCTTTCTTT

D gene: NA
J gene: TRBJ2-1
V gene: TRBV23-1
CDR3 length: 14
clone size: NA
CDR3 protein: CASSLNGNYNEQFF
CDR3 DNA: TGCGCCAGCAGTCTAAATGGGAATTACAATGAGCAGTTCTTC

D gene: TRBD2
J gene: TRBJ2-5
V gene: TRBV7-6
CDR3 length: 16
clone size: few
CDR3 protein: CASSRTSGGEQETQYF
CDR3 DNA: TGTGCCAGCAGCCGCACTAGCGGGGGGGAGCAAGAGACCCAGTACTTC

D gene: TRBD1
J gene: TRBJ2-7
V gene: TRBV7-6
CDR3 length: 15
clone size: NA
CDR3 protein: CASSPGTGGGYEQYF
CDR3 DNA: TGTGCCAGCAGCCCGGGGACAGGGGGCGGGTACGAGCAGTACTTC

D gene: NA
J gene: TRBJ1-2
V gene: TRBV10-3
CDR3 length: 14
clone size: NA
CDR3 protein: CAISDNRDAYGYTF
CDR3 DNA: TGTGCCATCAGTGATAATAGGGACGCCTATGGCTACACCTTC

D gene: TRBD1
J gene: TRBJ2-3
V gene: TRBV6-1
CDR3 length: 16
clone size: few
CDR3 protein: CASTLTGQGKADTQYF
CDR3 DNA: TGTGCCAGCACCTTAACCGGACAGGGGAAAGCAGATACGCAGTATTTT

D gene: NA
J gene: TRBJ2-6
V gene: TRBV7-2
CDR3 length: 16
clone size: few
CDR3 protein: CASSPRTSSGANVLTF
CDR3 DNA: TGTGCCAGCAGCCCCCGGACAAGCTCTGGGGCCAACGTCCTGACTTTC

D gene: NA
J gene: TRBJ2-2
V gene: TRBV19
CDR3 length: 15
clone size: NA
CDR3 protein: CASSNRDLDPGELFF
CDR3 DNA: TGTGCCAGTAGTAATAGGGATCTTGACCCCGGGGAGCTGTTTTTT

D gene: NA
J gene: TRBJ1-4
V gene: TRBV27
CDR3 length: 14
clone size: NA
CDR3 protein: CASSPRGANEKLFF
CDR3 DNA: TGTGCCAGCAGTCCGAGAGGGGCTAATGAAAAACTGTTTTTT

D gene: NA
J gene: TRBJ2-2
V gene: TRBV7-2
CDR3 length: 14
clone size: NA
CDR3 protein: CASSSDLGTGELFF
CDR3 DNA: TGTGCCAGCAGCTCAGATCTAGGCACCGGGGAGCTGTTTTTT

D gene: TRBD1
J gene: TRBJ1-1
V gene: TRBV20-1
CDR3 length: 15
clone size: few
CDR3 protein: CSASPTGGTNTEAFF
CDR3 DNA: TGCAGTGCTAGCCCGACAGGGGGAACGAACACTGAAGCTTTCTTT

D gene: NA
J gene: TRBJ1-1
V gene: TRBV7-8
CDR3 length: 13
clone size: few
CDR3 protein: CASSAPPDTEAFF
CDR3 DNA: TGTGCCAGCAGCGCCCCTCCGGACACTGAAGCTTTCTTT

D gene: NA
J gene: TRBJ1-3
V gene: TRBV5-4
CDR3 length: 13
clone size: NA
CDR3 protein: CASRRDIGNTIYF
CDR3 DNA: TGTGCCAGCAGACGGGACATCGGAAACACCATATATTTT

D gene: TRBD1
J gene: TRBJ1-2
V gene: TRBV12-5
CDR3 length: 13
clone size: NA
CDR3 protein: CASGWTGNNGYTF
CDR3 DNA: TGTGCTAGTGGTTGGACAGGGAATAATGGCTACACCTTC

D gene: TRBD1
J gene: TRBJ1-1
V gene: TRBV5-1
CDR3 length: 16
clone size: NA
CDR3 protein: CASSPPGQVAGAEAFF
CDR3 DNA: TGCGCCAGCAGCCCGCCGGGACAGGTAGCGGGGGCTGAAGCTTTCTTT

D gene: TRBD2
J gene: TRBJ2-5
V gene: TRBV11-1
CDR3 length: 15
clone size: many
CDR3 protein: CASSSQLQGGETQYF
CDR3 DNA: TGTGCCAGCAGCTCGCAGCTGCAGGGAGGGGAGACCCAGTACTTC

D gene: TRBD1
J gene: TRBJ1-6
V gene: TRBV7-9
CDR3 length: 17
clone size: few
CDR3 protein: CASSPFGRGKPDSPLHF
CDR3 DNA: TGTGCCAGCAGCCCCTTCGGCAGGGGGAAACCCGATTCACCCCTCCACTTT

D gene: TRBD2
J gene: TRBJ2-5
V gene: TRBV10-3
CDR3 length: 17
clone size: few
CDR3 protein: CAISVGLAGLLQETQYF
CDR3 DNA: TGTGCCATCAGTGTGGGACTAGCGGGCCTTCTTCAAGAGACCCAGTACTTC